The entry below describes one T cell receptor beta chain. This CDR3 contains 18 residues. Germline loops: CDR1 SGHTS, CDR2 YDEGEE. V dropped 5 bases and J dropped 4; count of bases not matched to a gene: 19. The sample comes from a study of CD8 T cells in Susac syndrome. RNA, at about 0.5 to 1 ug, was reverse transcribed with random hexamers. It was immunoSEQ multiplex PCR that amplified TCR beta CDR3 across 54 Vbeta and 13 Jbeta. TCRdb redid the calling of the immunoSEQ multiplex PCR reads with MiXCR, one entry per CDR3 protein. The data contain around 300,000 distinct CDR3 sequences, about 91% of them singletons.

Sequences were obtained from CD4+ T cells from PBMCs. The origin of this receptor is a human donor with multiple sclerosis. This chain joins TRBV5-8 and TRBJ2-5; 8 bases fit TRBD1. The CDR3 region has the DNA TGTGCCAGCAGGATTAACAGGGGGAGTGGGGGGTTCGGAGAGACCCAGTACTTC. This encodes CASRINRGSGGFGETQYF.